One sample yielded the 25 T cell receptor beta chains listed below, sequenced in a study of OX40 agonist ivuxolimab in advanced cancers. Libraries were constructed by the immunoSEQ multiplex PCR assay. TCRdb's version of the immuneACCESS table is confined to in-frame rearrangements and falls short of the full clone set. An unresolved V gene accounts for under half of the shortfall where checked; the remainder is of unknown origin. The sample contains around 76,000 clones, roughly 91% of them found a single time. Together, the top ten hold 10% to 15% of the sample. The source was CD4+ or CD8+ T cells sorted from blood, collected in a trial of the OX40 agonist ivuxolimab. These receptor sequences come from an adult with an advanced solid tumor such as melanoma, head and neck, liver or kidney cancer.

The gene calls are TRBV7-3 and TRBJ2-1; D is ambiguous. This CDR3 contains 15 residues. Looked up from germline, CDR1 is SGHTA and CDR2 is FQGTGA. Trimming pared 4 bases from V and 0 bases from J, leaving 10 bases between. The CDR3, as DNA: TGTGCCAGCAGCTCTGCCTCTTCCTCCTACAATGAGCAGTTCTTC. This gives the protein CASSSASSSYNEQFF.

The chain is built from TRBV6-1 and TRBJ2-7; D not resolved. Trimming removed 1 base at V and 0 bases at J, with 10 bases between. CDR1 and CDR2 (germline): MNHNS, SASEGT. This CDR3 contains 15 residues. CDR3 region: CASSEGTWASYEQYF. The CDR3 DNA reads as TGTGCCAGCAGTGAAGGGACGTGGGCCTCCTACGAGCAGTACTTC.

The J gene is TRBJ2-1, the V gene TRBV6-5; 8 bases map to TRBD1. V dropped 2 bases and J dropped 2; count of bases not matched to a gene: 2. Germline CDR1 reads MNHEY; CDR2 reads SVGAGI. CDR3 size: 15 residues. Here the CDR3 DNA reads TGTGCCAGCAGTTACGACAGGGGAACCTACAATGAGCAGTTCTTC. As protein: CASSYDRGTYNEQFF.

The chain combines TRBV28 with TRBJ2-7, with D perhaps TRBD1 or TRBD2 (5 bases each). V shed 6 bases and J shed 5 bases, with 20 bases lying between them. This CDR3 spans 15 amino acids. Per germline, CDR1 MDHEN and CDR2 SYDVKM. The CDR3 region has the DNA TGTGCCAGCAGCTCCCCACGTGGGGGAGTGCACGAGCAGTACTTC. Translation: CASSSPRGGVHEQYF.

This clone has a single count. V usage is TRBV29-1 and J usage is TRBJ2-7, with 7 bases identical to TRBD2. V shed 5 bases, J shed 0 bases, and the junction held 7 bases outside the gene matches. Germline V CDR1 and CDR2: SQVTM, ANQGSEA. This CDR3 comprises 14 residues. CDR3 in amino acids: CSVCRGGSSYEQYF. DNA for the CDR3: TGCAGCGTTTGTAGGGGCGGGAGCTCCTACGAGCAGTACTTC.

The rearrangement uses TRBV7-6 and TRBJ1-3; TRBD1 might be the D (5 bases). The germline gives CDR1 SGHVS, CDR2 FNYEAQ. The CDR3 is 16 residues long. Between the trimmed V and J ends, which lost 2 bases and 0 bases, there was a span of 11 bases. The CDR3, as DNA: TGTGCCAGCAGCTTAACAGGAGCTGACTCTGGAAACACCATATATTTT. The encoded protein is CASSLTGADSGNTIYF.

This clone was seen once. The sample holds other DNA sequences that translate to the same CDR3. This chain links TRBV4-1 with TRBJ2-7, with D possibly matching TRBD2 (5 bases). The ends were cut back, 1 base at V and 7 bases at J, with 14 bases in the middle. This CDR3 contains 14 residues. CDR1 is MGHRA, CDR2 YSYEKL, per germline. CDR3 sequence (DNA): TGCGCCAGCAGCCAAGGTTCGACCGACTATGAGCAGTACTTC. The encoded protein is CASSQGSTDYEQYF.

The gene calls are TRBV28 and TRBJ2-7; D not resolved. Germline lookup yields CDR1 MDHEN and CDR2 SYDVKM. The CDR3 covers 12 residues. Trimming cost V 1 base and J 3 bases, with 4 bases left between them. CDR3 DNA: TGTGCCAGCAGTTTATTTTTCTACGAGCAGTACTTC. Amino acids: CASSLFFYEQYF.

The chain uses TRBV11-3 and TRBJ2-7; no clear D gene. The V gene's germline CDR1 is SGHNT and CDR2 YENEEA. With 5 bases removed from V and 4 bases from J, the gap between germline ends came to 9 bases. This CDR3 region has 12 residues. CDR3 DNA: TGTGCCAGCAGCCTACTGGAGTACGAGCAGTACTTC. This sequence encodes CASSLLEYEQYF.

The CDR3 DNA follows: TGTGCCAGCAGCCAAGAGGGCGGGAGGCGAACCTACGAGCAGTACTTC. Translating it yields CASSQEGGRRTYEQYF. This chain joins TRBV4-2 and TRBJ2-7, with 8 positions matching TRBD2. Germline V gene sequence: CDR1 LGHNA, CDR2 YNFKEQ. Trimming at V came to 0 bases and at J to 2 bases, leaving 6 bases not matched to a gene. The CDR3 is 16 amino acids.

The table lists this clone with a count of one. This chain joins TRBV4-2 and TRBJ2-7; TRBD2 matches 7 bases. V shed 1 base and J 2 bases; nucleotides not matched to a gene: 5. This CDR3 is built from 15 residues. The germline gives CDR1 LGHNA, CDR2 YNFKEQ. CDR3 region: CASSQGASGAYEQYF. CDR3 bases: TGTGCCAGCAGCCAAGGGGCTAGCGGTGCCTACGAGCAGTACTTC.

The CDR3 reads CASSVEAASGYSYEQYF. The CDR3 DNA sequence: TGTGCCAGCAGCGTGGAGGCCGCTTCGGGGTACTCCTACGAGCAGTACTTC. This chain uses TRBV7-9 with TRBJ2-7; possible D gene TRBD2, 5 bases. The CDR3 runs to 17 residues. Per germline, CDR1 SEHNR and CDR2 FQNEAQ (reference sequence). V was trimmed by 5 bases and J by 0 bases, leaving 20 bases between them.

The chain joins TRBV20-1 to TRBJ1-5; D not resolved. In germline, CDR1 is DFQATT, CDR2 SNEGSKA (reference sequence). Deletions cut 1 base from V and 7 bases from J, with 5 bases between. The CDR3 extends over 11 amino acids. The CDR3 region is CSARAGQPQHF. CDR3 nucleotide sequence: TGCAGTGCTAGAGCGGGGCAGCCCCAGCATTTT.

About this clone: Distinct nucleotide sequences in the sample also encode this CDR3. The CDR3 DNA sequence: TGTGCCAGCAGTCGACGGACTAGCGGAGGACCGAACACCGGGGAGCTGTTTTTT. Its translation is CASSRRTSGGPNTGELFF. V is TRBV27 and J is TRBJ2-2; 10 bases fit TRBD2. The germline V gene has CDR1 MNHEY and CDR2 SMNVEV (reference sequence). The CDR3 spans 18 residues. The V and J ends lost 5 bases and 0 bases, in that order; junction bases with no gene match: 9.

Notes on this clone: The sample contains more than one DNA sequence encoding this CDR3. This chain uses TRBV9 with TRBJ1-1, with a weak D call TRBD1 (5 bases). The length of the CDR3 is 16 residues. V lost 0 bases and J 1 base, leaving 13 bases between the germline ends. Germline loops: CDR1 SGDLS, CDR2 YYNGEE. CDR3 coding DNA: TGTGCCAGCAGCGTAGGGGGAGGTGGGGCGAACACTGAAGCTTTCTTT. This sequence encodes CASSVGGGGANTEAFF. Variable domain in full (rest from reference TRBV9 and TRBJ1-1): DSGVTQTPKHLITATGQRVTLRCSPRSGDLSVYWYQQSLDQGLQFLIQYYNGEERAKGNILERFSAQQFPDLHSELNLSSLELGDSALYFCASSVGGGGANTEAFFGQGTRLTVV.

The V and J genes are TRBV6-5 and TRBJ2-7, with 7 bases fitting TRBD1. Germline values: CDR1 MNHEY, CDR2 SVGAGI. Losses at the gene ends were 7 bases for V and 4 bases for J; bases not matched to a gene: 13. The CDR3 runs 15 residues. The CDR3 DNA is TGTGCCAGCATGGCTCGGGGACAGAGGTGGTACGAGCAGTACTTC. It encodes CASMARGQRWYEQYF.

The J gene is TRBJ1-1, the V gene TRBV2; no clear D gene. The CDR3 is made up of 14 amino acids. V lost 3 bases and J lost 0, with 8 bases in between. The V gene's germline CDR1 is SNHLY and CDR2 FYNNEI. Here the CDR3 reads CASSERALNTEAFF. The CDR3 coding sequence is TGTGCCAGCAGTGAGAGGGCCTTGAACACTGAAGCTTTCTTT.

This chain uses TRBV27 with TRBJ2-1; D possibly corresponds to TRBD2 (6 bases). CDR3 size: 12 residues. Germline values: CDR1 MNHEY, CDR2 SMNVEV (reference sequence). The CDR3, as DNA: TGTGCGGCGGGACTGTCCTACAATGAGCAGTTCTTC. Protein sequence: CAAGLSYNEQFF.

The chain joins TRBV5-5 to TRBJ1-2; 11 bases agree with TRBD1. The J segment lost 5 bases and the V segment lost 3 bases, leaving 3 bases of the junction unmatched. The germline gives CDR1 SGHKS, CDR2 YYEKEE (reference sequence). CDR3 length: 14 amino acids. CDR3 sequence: CASSSGQGEYGYTF. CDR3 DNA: TGTGCCAGCAGCTCGGGACAGGGGGAGTATGGCTACACCTTC.

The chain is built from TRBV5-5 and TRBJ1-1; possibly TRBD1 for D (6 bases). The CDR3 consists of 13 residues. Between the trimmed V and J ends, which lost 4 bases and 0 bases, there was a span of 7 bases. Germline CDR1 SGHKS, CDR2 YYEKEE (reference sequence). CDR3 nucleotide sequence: TGTGCCAGCAGCCAGGGGATGAACACTGAAGCTTTCTTT. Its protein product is CASSQGMNTEAFF.

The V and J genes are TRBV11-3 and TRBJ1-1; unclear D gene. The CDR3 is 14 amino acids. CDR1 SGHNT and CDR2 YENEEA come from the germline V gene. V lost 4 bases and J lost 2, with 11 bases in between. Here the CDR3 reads CASSWETRNTEAFF. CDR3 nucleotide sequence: TGTGCCAGCAGCTGGGAGACACGAAACACTGAAGCTTTCTTT.

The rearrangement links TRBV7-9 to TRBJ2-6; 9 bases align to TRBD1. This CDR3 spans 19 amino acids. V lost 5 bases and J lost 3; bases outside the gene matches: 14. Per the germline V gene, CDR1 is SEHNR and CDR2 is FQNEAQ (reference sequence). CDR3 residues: CASSPEQGALSYGANVLTF. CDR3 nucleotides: TGTGCCAGCAGCCCCGAACAGGGGGCGCTTTCATATGGGGCCAACGTCCTGACTTTC.

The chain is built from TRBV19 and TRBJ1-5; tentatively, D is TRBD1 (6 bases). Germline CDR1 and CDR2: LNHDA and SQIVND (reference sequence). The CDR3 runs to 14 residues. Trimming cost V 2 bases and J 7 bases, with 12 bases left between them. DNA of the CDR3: TGTGCCAGTAGTATATTGGGGGCAGGGCAGCCCCAGCATTTT. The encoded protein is CASSILGAGQPQHF.

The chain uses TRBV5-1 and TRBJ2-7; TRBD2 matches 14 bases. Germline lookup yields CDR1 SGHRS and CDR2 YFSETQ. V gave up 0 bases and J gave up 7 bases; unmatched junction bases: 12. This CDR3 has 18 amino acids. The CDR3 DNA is TGCGCCAGCAGCTTGGGACTAGCGGGAGGGCCCATGCGTGATGAGCAGTACTTC. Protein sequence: CASSLGLAGGPMRDEQYF.

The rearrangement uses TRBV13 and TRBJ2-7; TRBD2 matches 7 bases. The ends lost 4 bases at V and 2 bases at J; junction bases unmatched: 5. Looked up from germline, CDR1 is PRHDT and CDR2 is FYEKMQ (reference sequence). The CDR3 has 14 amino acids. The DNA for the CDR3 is TGTGCCAGCAGCTCCGGACTAGGGGCCTACGAGCAGTACTTC. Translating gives CASSSGLGAYEQYF.